The 3 T cell receptor beta chains listed next were all sequenced from one sample in a study of cytomegalovirus exposure and HLA in healthy donors. Measured with immunoSEQ multiplex PCR; TCRdb has only the in-frame clones, and not every one. The data contain 67,000 or so clones, about 94% of them seen just once; the ten biggest clones take up around 1.5%. The material sequenced was PBMCs. These receptors came from a man aged 18 to 35 in good health and CMV-seropositive.

The chain carries TRBV6-1 and TRBJ2-1; 7 bases line up with TRBD2. With V trimmed by 6 bases and J by 10 bases, 9 bases remained unmatched. CDR3 length: 13 amino acids. Germline values: CDR1 MNHNS, CDR2 SASEGT. CDR3 amino acids: CASSRLAGEEQFF. DNA of the CDR3: TGTGCCAGCAGCCGACTAGCCGGGGAGGAGCAGTTCTTC.

This clone was seen only a few times. This rearrangement joins TRBV6-1 to TRBJ2-3, with 14 bases that match TRBD2. The V segment lost 9 bases and the J segment 4 bases; nucleotides outside the gene matches: 3. The germline V gene encodes CDR1 MNHNS and CDR2 SASEGT. The CDR3 contains 14 residues. In DNA form, the CDR3 reads TGTGCCAGTGGGACTAGCGGGGGCCCAGATACGCAGTATTTT. Encoded protein: CASGTSGGPDTQYF.

The genes are TRBV10-3 and TRBJ2-1; 9 nucleotides line up with TRBD2. This CDR3 region has 13 residues. Germline V gene lookup returns CDR1 ENHRY and CDR2 SYGVKD. V gave up 6 bases and J gave up 5 bases; unmatched junction bases: 2. The CDR3 reads CAISGTSHNEQFF. The CDR3, as DNA: TGTGCCATCAGCGGGACTAGCCACAATGAGCAGTTCTTC.